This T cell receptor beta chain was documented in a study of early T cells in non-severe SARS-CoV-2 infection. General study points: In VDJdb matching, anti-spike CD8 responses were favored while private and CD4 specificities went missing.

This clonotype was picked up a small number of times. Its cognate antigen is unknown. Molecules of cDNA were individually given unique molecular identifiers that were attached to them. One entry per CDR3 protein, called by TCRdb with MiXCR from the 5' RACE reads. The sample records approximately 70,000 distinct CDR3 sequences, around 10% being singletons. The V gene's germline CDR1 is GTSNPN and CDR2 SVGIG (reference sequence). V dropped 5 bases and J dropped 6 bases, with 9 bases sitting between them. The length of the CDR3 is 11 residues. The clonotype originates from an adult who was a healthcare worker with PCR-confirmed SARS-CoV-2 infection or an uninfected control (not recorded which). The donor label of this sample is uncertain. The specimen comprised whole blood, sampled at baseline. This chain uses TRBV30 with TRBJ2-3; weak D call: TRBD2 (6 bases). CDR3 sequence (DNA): TGTGCCTGGGGGGGGATGGATACGCAGTATTTT. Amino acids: CAWGGMDTQYF. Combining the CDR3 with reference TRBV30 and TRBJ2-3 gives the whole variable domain SQTIHQWPATLVQPVGSPLSLECTVEGTSNPNLYWYRQAAGRGLQLLFYSVGIGQISSEVPQNLSASRPQDRQFILSSKKLLLSDSGFYLCAWGGMDTQYFGPGTRLTVL.